Listed below are T cell receptor beta chains from one sample, sequenced in a study of control samples from healthy donors and cancer patients. Sequenced by immunoSEQ multiplex PCR; TCRdb stores in-frame clones only, minus some. The sample includes about 410,000 clones, 75% to 95% of them seen just once. What was sequenced was PBMCs. All receptors derive from a man aged 35 to 55 with head and neck cancer. Both conserved end residues are part of each CDR3. Fields, in order: D gene, clone size, V gene, J gene, CDR3 DNA, CDR3 protein. The D gene is left open where the match is weak. For some rows the clone size is stated as once, few or many, or as a class when expanded; others skip it.

D gene: -; clone size: -; V gene: TRBV6-2/TRBV6-3; J gene: TRBJ2-5; CDR3 DNA: TGTGCCAGCAGTTCCGAACAGGCGTACCAAGAGACCCAGTACTTC; CDR3 protein: CASSSEQAYQETQYF
D gene: TRBD2; clone size: -; V gene: TRBV10-1; J gene: TRBJ2-3; CDR3 DNA: TGCGCCAGCAGTGAGTCCCCCGCGGGAGCTTCAGATACGCAGTATTTT; CDR3 protein: CASSESPAGASDTQYF
D gene: -; clone size: -; V gene: TRBV29-1; J gene: TRBJ1-1; CDR3 DNA: TGCAGCGTTGAAGGGCCAGGTAAGACCAACACTGAAGCTTTCTTT; CDR3 protein: CSVEGPGKTNTEAFF
D gene: TRBD2; clone size: -; V gene: TRBV5-4; J gene: TRBJ2-1; CDR3 DNA: TGTGCCAGCAGCTCCACTAGCGGGGGTCCCTACAATGAGCAGTTCTTC; CDR3 protein: CASSSTSGGPYNEQFF
D gene: -; clone size: -; V gene: TRBV5-1; J gene: TRBJ1-1; CDR3 DNA: TGCGCCAGCACCCCTGTGGAGAACACTGAAGCTTTCTTT; CDR3 protein: CASTPVENTEAFF
D gene: TRBD2; clone size: -; V gene: TRBV5-6; J gene: TRBJ2-7; CDR3 DNA: TGTGCCAGCAGCTTCCCGACTAGCGGGATCAACGAGCAGTACTTC; CDR3 protein: CASSFPTSGINEQYF
D gene: -; clone size: -; V gene: TRBV5-5; J gene: TRBJ2-7; CDR3 DNA: TGTGCCAGCAGCCCGCCAGGCAGGGAGCACGAGCAGTACTTC; CDR3 protein: CASSPPGREHEQYF
D gene: TRBD1; clone size: -; V gene: TRBV9; J gene: TRBJ1-4; CDR3 DNA: TGTGCCAGCAGCGTAACAGGGGAGGGAAATGAAAAACTGTTTTTT; CDR3 protein: CASSVTGEGNEKLFF
D gene: TRBD1; clone size: -; V gene: TRBV6-5; J gene: TRBJ2-7; CDR3 DNA: TGTGCCAGCAGTCCCGACAGGGAGAGATACGAGCAGTACTTC; CDR3 protein: CASSPDRERYEQYF
D gene: -; clone size: -; V gene: TRBV15; J gene: TRBJ2-1; CDR3 DNA: TGTGCCACCAGCAGAGAACCCAGGGACGTAAATGAGCAGTTCTTC; CDR3 protein: CATSREPRDVNEQFF
D gene: -; clone size: -; V gene: TRBV9; J gene: TRBJ1-2; CDR3 DNA: TGTGCCAGCAGCGTCGGCAATTTGCCGTCTGGCTACACCTTC; CDR3 protein: CASSVGNLPSGYTF
D gene: -; clone size: -; V gene: TRBV3-1/TRBV3-2; J gene: TRBJ1-5; CDR3 DNA: TGTGCCAGCAGCCAAGGTTTCGGTAATCAGCCCCAGCATTTT; CDR3 protein: CASSQGFGNQPQHF
D gene: -; clone size: -; V gene: TRBV15; J gene: TRBJ2-5; CDR3 DNA: TGTGCCACCAGCAGAGATAAAGGACAAGAGACCCAGTACTTC; CDR3 protein: CATSRDKGQETQYF
D gene: TRBD2; clone size: -; V gene: TRBV2; J gene: TRBJ2-7; CDR3 DNA: TGTGCCAGCAGTGAAGCAGGGGCGGGAGCTTTC; CDR3 protein: CASSEAGAGAF
D gene: TRBD1; clone size: -; V gene: TRBV5-4; J gene: TRBJ1-3; CDR3 DNA: TGTGCCAGCAGTTGGGACAGGTCGGCTGGAAACACCATATATTTT; CDR3 protein: CASSWDRSAGNTIYF
D gene: -; clone size: -; V gene: TRBV7-9; J gene: TRBJ1-5; CDR3 DNA: TGTGCCAGCAGCTTAGACAGTTCCAGCAATCAGCCCCAGCATTTT; CDR3 protein: CASSLDSSSNQPQHF
D gene: -; clone size: -; V gene: TRBV19; J gene: TRBJ1-3; CDR3 DNA: TGTGCCAGTAGTATAGGAGGGGGTGGAAACACCATATATTTT; CDR3 protein: CASSIGGGGNTIYF
D gene: -; clone size: -; V gene: TRBV10-3; J gene: TRBJ1-6; CDR3 DNA: TGTGCCATCACCGACGGGGTCTCCTATAATTCACCCCTCCACTTT; CDR3 protein: CAITDGVSYNSPLHF
D gene: TRBD1; clone size: large; V gene: TRBV13; J gene: TRBJ2-7; CDR3 DNA: TGTGCCAGCAGCTTAGCCCGGACAGGCCTATCCTACGAGCAGTACTTC; CDR3 protein: CASSLARTGLSYEQYF
D gene: -; clone size: -; V gene: TRBV19; J gene: TRBJ2-3; CDR3 DNA: TGTGCCAGTATAAGAAAGGTAGGGACAGATACGCAGTATTTT; CDR3 protein: CASIRKVGTDTQYF
D gene: -; clone size: -; V gene: TRBV6-5; J gene: TRBJ1-4; CDR3 DNA: TGTGCCAGCGTAGTGGGCAGGGAAAATGAAAAACTGTTTTTT; CDR3 protein: CASVVGRENEKLFF
D gene: -; clone size: -; V gene: TRBV30; J gene: TRBJ1-5; CDR3 DNA: TGTGCCTGGAAAGTAGGGTTGGATATCAATCAGCCCCAGCATTTT; CDR3 protein: CAWKVGLDINQPQHF
D gene: TRBD2; clone size: once; V gene: TRBV3-1/TRBV3-2; J gene: TRBJ2-7; CDR3 DNA: TGTGCCAGCCGTCGAAGCGGGAGTCTTTCCTACGAGCAGTACTTC; CDR3 protein: CASRRSGSLSYEQYF
D gene: TRBD2; clone size: -; V gene: TRBV29-1; J gene: TRBJ2-1; CDR3 DNA: TGCAGCGTGTGGGCTAGCGGGAGGGCCCGGTACAATGAGCAGTTCTTC; CDR3 protein: CSVWASGRARYNEQFF
D gene: TRBD1; clone size: -; V gene: TRBV28; J gene: TRBJ2-1; CDR3 DNA: TGTGCCAGCAGTCAGGACAGGGGGTACTACAATGAGCAGTTCTTC; CDR3 protein: CASSQDRGYYNEQFF
D gene: -; clone size: -; V gene: TRBV6-2/TRBV6-3; J gene: TRBJ2-7; CDR3 DNA: TGTGCCAGCAGTTGGGCAGGAGTTACCTACGAGCAGTACTTC; CDR3 protein: CASSWAGVTYEQYF